The rows below give T cell receptor beta chains drawn from one sample of a study of patients and donors after allogeneic stem cell transplantation. TCRdb recomputed calls from the RT-PCR reads with MiXCR, one row per CDR3 protein. The top ten clones hold roughly 26% of a sample with approximately 170,000 distinct CDR3 sequences, about a quarter of them seen once. Sequences were obtained from blood, either unsorted or a sorted T cell fraction (not recorded which). Receptor source: a human donor who was either an allogeneic HSCT recipient or a stem cell or donor lymphocyte infusion donor (not recorded which). It is not recorded whose cells these are; they may come from a transplant donor. The CDR3 runs from the conserved cysteine through the conserved F or W. The D gene is left open where the match is weak. Part of the rows lack a size; the others show once, few, many or a class for expanded clones.

j_call	d_call	v_call	clone_size	cdr3_aa	cdr3_nt
TRBJ2-2	-	TRBV27	-	CASSPTANTGELFF	TGTGCCAGCAGCCCTACCGCGAACACCGGGGAGCTGTTTTTT
TRBJ1-5	-	TRBV10-3	many	CAISDRALGSNQPQHF	TGTGCCATCAGTGATCGGGCCCTGGGAAGCAATCAGCCCCAGCATTTT
TRBJ1-6	-	TRBV7-3	many	CASSLSGSRGSPLHF	TGTGCCAGCAGCTTAAGTGGCAGTCGCGGTTCACCCCTCCACTTT
TRBJ2-1	TRBD2	TRBV20-1	-	CSARTPGLAGGLSYNEQFF	TGCAGTGCTAGGACACCGGGACTAGCGGGAGGCCTCTCCTACAATGAGCAGTTCTTC
TRBJ2-1	TRBD2	TRBV24-1	-	CATSRTSPIEQFF	TGTGCCACCTCCCGGACTAGTCCGATTGAGCAGTTCTTC
TRBJ2-4	TRBD2	TRBV20-1	few	CSASLAGAGKNIQYF	TGCAGTGCCTCCCTAGCGGGGGCCGGTAAAAACATTCAGTACTTC
TRBJ2-1	-	TRBV28	-	CASSFSWDNEQFF	TGTGCCAGCAGTTTCTCGTGGGACAATGAGCAGTTCTTC
TRBJ1-2	-	TRBV7-9	few	CASRFGRNYGYTF	TGTGCCAGCAGATTTGGTCGTAACTATGGCTACACCTTC
TRBJ1-2	-	TRBV4-3	-	CASSPLGGNNYGYTF	TGCGCCAGCAGCCCGCTAGGGGGAAATAACTATGGCTACACCTTC
TRBJ1-5	-	TRBV12-5	few	CASGLVSAGAYSNQPQHF	TGTGCTAGTGGTTTGGTCTCCGCAGGGGCCTATAGCAATCAGCCCCAGCATTTT
TRBJ2-1	TRBD2	TRBV29-1	few	CSVDFTSGRLYEQFF	TGCAGCGTTGACTTTACTAGCGGGAGGTTGTATGAGCAGTTCTTC
TRBJ2-4	-	TRBV5-1	-	CASQAPRNIQYF	TGCGCCAGCCAGGCTCCTAGAAACATTCAGTACTTC
TRBJ1-6	-	TRBV19	few	CASTGSTSYNSPLHF	TGTGCCAGTACGGGCAGTACCTCCTATAATTCACCCCTCCACTTT
TRBJ1-2	-	TRBV12-3/TRBV12-4	many	CASSFGVNYGYTF	TGTGCCAGCAGTTTTGGGGTTAACTATGGCTACACCTTC
TRBJ2-4	-	TRBV3-1	-	CASSLASGRNIQYF	TGTGCCAGCAGCCTAGCCTCGGGGCGAAACATTCAGTACTTC
TRBJ2-2	-	TRBV12-3/TRBV12-4	-	CASSLIWQRITGELFF	TGTGCCAGCAGTTTAATTTGGCAGCGAATCACCGGGGAGCTGTTTTTT
TRBJ1-4	TRBD1	TRBV9	few	CASNVQGGQVEKLFF	TGTGCCAGCAACGTCCAAGGCGGACAGGTTGAAAAACTGTTTTTT
TRBJ1-1	-	TRBV29-1	few	CSASLIQSMNTEAFF	TGCAGCGCCTCCTTAATACAAAGCATGAACACTGAAGCTTTCTTT
TRBJ2-7	-	TRBV9	-	CASSVEGNSYEQYF	TGTGCCAGCAGCGTAGAAGGGAACTCCTACGAGCAGTACTTC
TRBJ2-7	TRBD1	TRBV10-3	-	CAIQKDRVSYEQYF	TGTGCCATCCAAAAAGACAGGGTATCCTACGAGCAGTACTTC
TRBJ2-3	TRBD2	TRBV7-9	-	CASSPGGNTQYF	TGTGCCAGCAGCCCCGGGGGGAATACGCAGTATTTT
TRBJ1-1	-	TRBV6-1	-	CASSDGELRGNTEAFF	TGTGCCAGCAGTGATGGGGAGCTTCGGGGGAACACTGAAGCTTTCTTT
TRBJ1-2	-	TRBV27	-	CASSPTRVGGYTF	TGTGCCAGCAGTCCCACCAGAGTGGGTGGCTACACCTTC
TRBJ2-3	TRBD1	TRBV20-1	-	CSARGDRGGDTQYF	TGCAGTGCTAGAGGGGACAGGGGAGGCGATACGCAGTATTTT
TRBJ1-4	-	TRBV27	few	CASRGQGEKLFF	TGTGCCAGCAGAGGGCAAGGGGAAAAACTGTTTTTT
TRBJ2-7	TRBD1	TRBV6-5	few	CASSYRQGISYEQYF	TGTGCCAGCAGTTACCGACAGGGAATCTCCTACGAGCAGTACTTC
TRBJ1-6	-	TRBV11-2	many	CASSLTERSSYNSPLHF	TGTGCCAGCAGCTTAACGGAGAGGAGCTCCTATAATTCACCCCTCCACTTT
TRBJ2-4	TRBD1	TRBV25-1	-	CASSVMTGVRNIQYF	TGTGCCAGCAGTGTTATGACAGGGGTTCGAAACATTCAGTACTTC
TRBJ1-5	TRBD1	TRBV19	many	CASSPTGYNQPQHF	TGTGCCAGTAGTCCGACAGGGTATAATCAGCCCCAGCATTTT
TRBJ2-4	-	TRBV12-3/TRBV12-4	few	CASSTGIRAKNIQYF	TGTGCCAGCAGTACAGGGATCCGAGCCAAAAACATTCAGTACTTC
TRBJ2-7	-	TRBV6-1	-	CASSPRARYEQYF	TGTGCCAGCAGTCCCCGCGCCCGCTACGAGCAGTACTTC
TRBJ2-5	-	TRBV20-1	-	CSASPSTETQYF	TGCAGTGCTAGCCCTAGCACAGAGACCCAGTACTTC
TRBJ1-1	TRBD1	TRBV18	few	CASSAGGAGNTEAFF	TGTGCCAGCTCCGCAGGGGGCGCGGGGAACACTGAAGCTTTCTTT
TRBJ2-2	-	TRBV12-3/TRBV12-4	few	CASRIGTGNTGELFF	TGTGCCAGCAGGATAGGGACGGGGAACACCGGGGAGCTGTTTTTT
TRBJ2-2	TRBD2	TRBV9	-	CASSVEDFGVAGVTGELFF	TGTGCCAGCAGCGTAGAGGACTTCGGGGTAGCGGGAGTCACCGGGGAGCTGTTTTTT
TRBJ2-2	TRBD2	TRBV12-5	few	CASGGAGAETGELFF	TGTGCTAGTGGTGGGGCGGGAGCTGAGACCGGGGAGCTGTTTTTT